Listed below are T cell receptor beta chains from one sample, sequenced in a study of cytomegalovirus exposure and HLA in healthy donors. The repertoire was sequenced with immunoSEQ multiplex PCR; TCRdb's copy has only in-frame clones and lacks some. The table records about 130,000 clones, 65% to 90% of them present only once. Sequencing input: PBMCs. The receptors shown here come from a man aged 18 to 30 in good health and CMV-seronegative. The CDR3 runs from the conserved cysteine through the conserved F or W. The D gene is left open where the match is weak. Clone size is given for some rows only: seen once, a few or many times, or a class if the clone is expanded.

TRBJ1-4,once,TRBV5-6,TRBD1,TGTGCCAGCAGCCGTCCAACAGGGGGCCTTAATGAAAAACTGTTTTTT,CASSRPTGGLNEKLFF
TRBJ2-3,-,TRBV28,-,TGTGCCAGCAGCCCGTTCCCCAGGGGAGGGACAGATACGCAGTATTTT,CASSPFPRGGTDTQYF
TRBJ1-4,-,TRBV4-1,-,TGCGCCAGCAGCCTCGACTCGGGGGTGGCTAATGAAAAACTGTTTTTT,CASSLDSGVANEKLFF
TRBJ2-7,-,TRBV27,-,TGTGCCAGCAGTCTGACAGGTACCTACGAGCAGTACTTC,CASSLTGTYEQYF
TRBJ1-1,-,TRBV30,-,TGTGCCTGGAGTGCCGCAGACAAATCCAGCACTGAAGCTTTCTTT,CAWSAADKSSTEAFF
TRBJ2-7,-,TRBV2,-,TGTGCCAGCAGGGGAGGAGCCTACGAGCAGTACTTC,CASRGGAYEQYF
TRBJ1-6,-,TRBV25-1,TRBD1,TGTGCCAGCAGTGATATACAGGGGCAAACCAACTCACCCCTCCACTTT,CASSDIQGQTNSPLHF
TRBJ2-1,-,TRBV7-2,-,TGTGCCAGCAGCGTAAACAGGGTGGAGAATGAGCAGTTCTTC,CASSVNRVENEQFF
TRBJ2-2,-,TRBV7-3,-,TGTGCCAGCACTCGACTCCCTGGCAGAAACACCGGGGAGCTGTTTTTT,CASTRLPGRNTGELFF
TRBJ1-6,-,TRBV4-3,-,TGCGCCAGCAGCCGAGGAAGAGAGTCCTATAATTCACCCCTCCACTTT,CASSRGRESYNSPLHF
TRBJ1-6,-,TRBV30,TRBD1,TGTGCCTGGAGTAGCCAGGGGGGATTCACCTATAATTCACCCCTCCACTTT,CAWSSQGGFTYNSPLHF
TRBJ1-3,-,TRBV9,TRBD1,TGTGCCAGCAGCGGCGGGACAGGGAGTGGAAACACCATATATTTT,CASSGGTGSGNTIYF
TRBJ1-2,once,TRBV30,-,TGTGCCTGGAGTGTGAGTCAACAGACTAACTATGGCTACACCTTC,CAWSVSQQTNYGYTF
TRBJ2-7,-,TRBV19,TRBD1,TGTGCCAGTAAGGGGACAGGGGGCAGCTCCTACGAGCAGTACTTC,CASKGTGGSSYEQYF
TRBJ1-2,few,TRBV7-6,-,TGTGCCAGCAGCTTAGTACAGGGCGATGGCTACACCTTC,CASSLVQGDGYTF
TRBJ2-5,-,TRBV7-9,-,TGTGCCAGCAGCATTACAGGATCTAAGGGAGAGACCCAGTACTTC,CASSITGSKGETQYF
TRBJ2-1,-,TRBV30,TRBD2,TGTGCCGGATCCCCCCGGGGGGGCCTCTTCTTC,CAGSPRGGLFF
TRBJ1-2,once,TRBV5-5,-,TGTGCCAGCAGCGCCCGGGGGTCCGAAACTAACTATGGCTACACCTTC,CASSARGSETNYGYTF
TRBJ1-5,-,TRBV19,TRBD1,TGTGCCACGAAAGGACAGGGTGAGGGCAATCAGCCCCAGCATTTT,CATKGQGEGNQPQHF
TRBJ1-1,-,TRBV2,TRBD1,TGTGCCAGCAGCCCGGGACAGGGGAACACTGAAGCTTTCTTT,CASSPGQGNTEAFF
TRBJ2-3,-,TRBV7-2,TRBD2,TGTGCCAGCAGCTTAGCAGGGTCCGTAGCGGGGGGAGATACGCAGTATTTT,CASSLAGSVAGGDTQYF
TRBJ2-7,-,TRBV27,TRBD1,TGTGCCAGCAGTCCCAACAGGGGCGAGCAGTACTTC,CASSPNRGEQYF
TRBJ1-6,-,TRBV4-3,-,TGCGCCAGCAGCCAAGAGCTAGATGGGAGCTCCTATAATTCACCCCTCCACTTT,CASSQELDGSSYNSPLHF
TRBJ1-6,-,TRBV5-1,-,TGCGCCAGCAGCCCGGGGGGTGGCTCACCCCTCCACTTT,CASSPGGGSPLHF
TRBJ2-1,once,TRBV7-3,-,TGTGCCAGCAGCTCTAGGGGGTCCTACAATGAGCAGTTCTTC,CASSSRGSYNEQFF
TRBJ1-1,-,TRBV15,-,TGTGCCACCAGCAGAGACGCGATCCAGGGGACTGAAGCTTTCTTT,CATSRDAIQGTEAFF
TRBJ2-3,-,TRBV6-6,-,TGTGCCAGCAGTTTGGGGGGGCGATTCACAGATACGCAGTATTTT,CASSLGGRFTDTQYF
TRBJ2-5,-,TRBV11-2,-,TGTGCCAGCAGCTTAGATCGGGAGACCCAGTACTTC,CASSLDRETQYF
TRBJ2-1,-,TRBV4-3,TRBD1,TGCGCCAGCAGCCAAGCGACAGGGAATGAGCAGTTCTTC,CASSQATGNEQFF
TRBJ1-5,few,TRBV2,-,TGTGCCATCAAAAGCGGGGAGTACAATCAGCCCCAGCATTTT,CAIKSGEYNQPQHF
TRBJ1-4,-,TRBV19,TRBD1,TGTGCCAGTAGTATTAGGGGGCGGCGTGAAAAACTGTTTTTT,CASSIRGRREKLFF
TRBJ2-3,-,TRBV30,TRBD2,TGTGCCTGGAGTGCTAGCGGGATGATCACAGATACGCAGTATTTT,CAWSASGMITDTQYF
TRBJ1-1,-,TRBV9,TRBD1,TGTGCCAGCAGTATGGGGACAGGGAGGACTGAAGCTTTCTTT,CASSMGTGRTEAFF
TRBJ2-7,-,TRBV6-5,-,TGTGCCAGCAGTCAACGGAGGGTCGCCTCCTACGAGCAGTACTTC,CASSQRRVASYEQYF
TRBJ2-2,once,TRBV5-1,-,TGCGCCAGCAGCTTGCGCAGGGGGAACACCGGGGAGCTGTTTTTT,CASSLRRGNTGELFF
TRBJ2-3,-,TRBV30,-,TGTGCCTGGTCTCAAGCGGTGTGGTCAGATACGCAGTATTTT,CAWSQAVWSDTQYF
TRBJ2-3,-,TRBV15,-,TGTGCCACCAGCAAGACACCCACCTGGGATACGCAGTATTTT,CATSKTPTWDTQYF
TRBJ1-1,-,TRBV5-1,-,TGCGCCAGCAGCTTGGGTGGGACAACTGAAGCTTTCTTT,CASSLGGTTEAFF
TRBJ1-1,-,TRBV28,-,TGTGCCAGCAGTGTAATCCAACAGGGAGTGACTTTCTTT,CASSVIQQGVTFF
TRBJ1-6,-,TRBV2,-,TGTGCCAGCAGTCATGGACAGTATAATTCACCCCTCCACTTT,CASSHGQYNSPLHF
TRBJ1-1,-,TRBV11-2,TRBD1,TGTGCCAGCAGCTCGTTAGGGGGCGTCTCAGGGAAGAAAGCTTTCTTT,CASSSLGGVSGKKAFF
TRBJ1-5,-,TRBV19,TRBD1,TGTGCCAGTAGTACCAAGGGGGCTTTAGATCAGCCCCAGCATTTT,CASSTKGALDQPQHF
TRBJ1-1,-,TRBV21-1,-,TGTGCCAGTTGGCCAGGACGGACAAACACTGAAGCTTTCTTT,CASWPGRTNTEAFF
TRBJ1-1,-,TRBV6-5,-,TGTGCCAGCAGGAGCACAGTTTTCAGGGACACTGAAGCTTTCTTT,CASRSTVFRDTEAFF
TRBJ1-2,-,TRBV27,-,TGTGCCAGCAGTTCACGACCCGACAGACAACTAAACTATGGCTACACCTTC,CASSSRPDRQLNYGYTF
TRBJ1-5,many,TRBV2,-,TGTGCCAGCGTTGGGGGGGCAGCGGATCAGCCCCAGCATTTT,CASVGGAADQPQHF
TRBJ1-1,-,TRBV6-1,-,TGTGCCAGCAGTCTATCATATATGAGAGGCACTGAAGCTTTCTTT,CASSLSYMRGTEAFF
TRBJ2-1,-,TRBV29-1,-,TGCAGCGTCCGAGCTCGGGGGGCCTCGCAGTTCTTC,CSVRARGASQFF
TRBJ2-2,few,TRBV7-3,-,TGTGCCAGCAGCCCAACTAACACCGGGGAGCTGTTTTTT,CASSPTNTGELFF